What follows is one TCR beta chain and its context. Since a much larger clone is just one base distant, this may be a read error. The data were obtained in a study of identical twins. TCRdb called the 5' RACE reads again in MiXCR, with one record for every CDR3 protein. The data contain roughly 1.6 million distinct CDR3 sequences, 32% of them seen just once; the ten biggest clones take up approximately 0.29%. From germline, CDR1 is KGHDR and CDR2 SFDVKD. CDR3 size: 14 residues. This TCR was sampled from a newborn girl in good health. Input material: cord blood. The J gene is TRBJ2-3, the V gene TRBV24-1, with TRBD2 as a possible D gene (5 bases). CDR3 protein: CATAGKSSTDTQSF. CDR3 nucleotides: TGTGCCACCGCCGGGAAATCTAGCACAGATACGCAGTCTTTT.